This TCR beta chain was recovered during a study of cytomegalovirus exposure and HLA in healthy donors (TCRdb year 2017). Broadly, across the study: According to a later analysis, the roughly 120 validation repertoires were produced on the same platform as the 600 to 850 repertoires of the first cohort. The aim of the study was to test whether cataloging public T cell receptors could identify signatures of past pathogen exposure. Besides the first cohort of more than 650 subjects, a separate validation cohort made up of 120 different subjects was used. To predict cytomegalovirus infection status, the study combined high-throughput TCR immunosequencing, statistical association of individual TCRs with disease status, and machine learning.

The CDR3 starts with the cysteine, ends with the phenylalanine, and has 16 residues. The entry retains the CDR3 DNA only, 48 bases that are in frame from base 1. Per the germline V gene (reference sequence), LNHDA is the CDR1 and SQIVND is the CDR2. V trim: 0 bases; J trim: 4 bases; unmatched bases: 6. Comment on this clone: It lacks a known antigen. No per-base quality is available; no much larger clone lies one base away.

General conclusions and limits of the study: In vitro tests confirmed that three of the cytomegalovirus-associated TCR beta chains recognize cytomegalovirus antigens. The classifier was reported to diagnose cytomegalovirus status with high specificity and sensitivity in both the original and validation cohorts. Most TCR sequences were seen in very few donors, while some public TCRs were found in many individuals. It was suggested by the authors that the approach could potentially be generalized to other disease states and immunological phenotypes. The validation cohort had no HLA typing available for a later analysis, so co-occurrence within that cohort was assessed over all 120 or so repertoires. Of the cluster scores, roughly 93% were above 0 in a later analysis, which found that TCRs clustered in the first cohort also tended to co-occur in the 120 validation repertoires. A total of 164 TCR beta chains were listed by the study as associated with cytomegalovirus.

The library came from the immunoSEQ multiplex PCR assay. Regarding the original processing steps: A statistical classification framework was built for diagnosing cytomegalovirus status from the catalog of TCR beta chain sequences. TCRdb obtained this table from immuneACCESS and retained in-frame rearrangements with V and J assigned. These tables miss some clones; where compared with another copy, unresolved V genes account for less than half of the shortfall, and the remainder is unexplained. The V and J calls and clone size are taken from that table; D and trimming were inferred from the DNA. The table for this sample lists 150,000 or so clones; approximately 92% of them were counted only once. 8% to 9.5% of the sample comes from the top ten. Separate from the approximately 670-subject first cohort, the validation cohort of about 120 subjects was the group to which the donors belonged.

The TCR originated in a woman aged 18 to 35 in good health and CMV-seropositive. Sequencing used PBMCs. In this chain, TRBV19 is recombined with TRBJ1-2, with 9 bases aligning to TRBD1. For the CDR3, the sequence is CASSIEPGTGFYGYTF. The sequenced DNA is TGTGCCAGTAGTATAGAACCCGGGACAGGGTTCTATGGCTACACCTTC.